Each of the 5 T cell receptor beta chains below was sequenced from the same sample in a study of cytomegalovirus exposure and HLA in healthy donors. A multiplex PCR was run with 60 Vbeta primers and 13 Jbeta primers. Measured with immunoSEQ multiplex PCR; TCRdb has only the in-frame clones, and not every one. The data show 140,000 or so clones, roughly three quarters seen once. The material sequenced was PBMCs. The receptor set was obtained from a female donor in good health and CMV-seronegative.

This clone was counted between two and nine times. The rearrangement joins TRBV5-4 to TRBJ2-7, with 7 bases lining up with TRBD2. V was clipped by 2 bases and J by 6 bases; unmatched bases: 11. CDR1 SGHNT and CDR2 YYREEE come from the germline V gene (reference sequence). The CDR3 sequence is 15 residues long. The CDR3: CASSLIAGLVTEQYF. The CDR3 coding sequence is TGTGCCAGCAGCTTAATAGCGGGCTTAGTAACCGAGCAGTACTTC.

This rearrangement joins TRBV7-2 to TRBJ1-5; D not resolved. This CDR3 has 14 residues. In germline, CDR1 is SGHTA, CDR2 FQGNSA. Trimming cost V 3 bases and J 1 base, with 7 bases left between them. The CDR3 DNA is TGTGCCAGCAGCTTTGCGGGGAGCAATCAGCCCCAGCATTTT. This codes for CASSFAGSNQPQHF. Together with reference TRBV7-2 and TRBJ1-5, the CDR3 gives the full variable domain: GAGVSQSPSNKVTEKGKDVELRCDPISGHTALYWYRQSLGQGLEFLIYFQGNSAPDKSGLPSDRFSAERTGGSVSTLTIQRTQQEDSAVYLCASSFAGSNQPQHFGDGTRLSIL.

This chain connects TRBV28 to TRBJ1-2; TRBD1 might be the D (6 bases). The CDR3 has 15 amino acids. The V gene lost 5 bases and the J gene lost 4 bases, with 17 bases spanning the gap. CDR1 and CDR2 (germline): MDHEN, SYDVKM. CDR3 coding DNA: TGTGCCAGCAGTCCCAATGCGGGGGGGCCCTATGGCTACACCTTC. It translates to CASSPNAGGPYGYTF.

This chain joins TRBV7-2 and TRBJ1-4; 8 bases align to TRBD1. Losses at the gene ends were 5 bases for V and 0 bases for J; bases not matched to a gene: 5. The CDR3 runs to 16 residues. The germline V gene encodes CDR1 SGHTA and CDR2 FQGNSA. CDR3 sequence: CASSIPGQATNEKLFF. In DNA, the CDR3 is TGTGCCAGCAGCATACCGGGACAGGCAACTAATGAAAAACTGTTTTTT.

This sequence joins TRBV28 and TRBJ2-5; tentative D call: TRBD2 (7 bases). Deletions cut 3 bases from V and 4 bases from J, with 21 bases between. Germline CDR1 reads MDHEN; CDR2 reads SYDVKM. The CDR3 is 17 amino acids. In DNA form, the CDR3 reads TGTGCCAGCAGTTTCGGGGGGCCTGCACCCGGAGGAGAGACCCAGTACTTC. Translating it yields CASSFGGPAPGGETQYF.